A selection of T cell receptor beta chains follows, all from one sample in a study of monozygotic twins with cystic fibrosis. Profiling relied on immunoSEQ multiplex PCR, and the TCRdb table lists in-frame clones only, not all of them. The table records 14,000 or so clones, roughly nine tenths of them present only once. The sample was blood. All receptors come from a boy aged 5-17 years with cystic fibrosis. The CDR3 runs from the conserved cysteine through the conserved F or W. The D gene is left open where the match is weak. Only part of the rows carry a size: once, few, many, or a class if the clone is expanded.

D gene	V gene	clone size	J gene	CDR3 protein	CDR3 DNA
NA	TRBV2	NA	TRBJ1-1	CASASEMNTEAFF	TGTGCCAGCGCTTCAGAGATGAACACTGAAGCTTTCTTT
TRBD2	TRBV5-1	once	TRBJ2-1	CASSFIAGEGGNNEQFF	TGCGCCAGCAGCTTCATAGCGGGAGAGGGTGGGAACAATGAGCAGTTCTTC
NA	TRBV18	NA	TRBJ2-7	CASSSLDGPEQYF	TGTGCCAGCTCATCGTTAGACGGACCCGAGCAGTACTTC
NA	TRBV5-1	NA	TRBJ2-7	CASSWGGGNEQYF	TGCGCCAGCAGCTGGGGTGGGGGAAACGAGCAGTACTTC
TRBD1	TRBV19	NA	TRBJ1-4	CASTWDRRNEKLFF	TGTGCCAGTACGTGGGACAGACGGAATGAAAAACTGTTTTTT
NA	TRBV5-1	NA	TRBJ2-3	CASSLLWGTDTQYF	TGCGCCAGCAGCTTGTTATGGGGCACAGATACGCAGTATTTT
NA	TRBV5-6	once	TRBJ2-1	CASSFYGSNNEQFF	TGTGCCAGCAGCTTTTACGGCTCTAACAATGAGCAGTTCTTC
NA	TRBV5-4	NA	TRBJ2-2	CASSFRMTTINTGELFF	TGTGCCAGCAGCTTTAGGATGACTACAATAAACACCGGGGAGCTGTTTTTT
NA	TRBV30	NA	TRBJ2-5	CAWSVSGKYQETQYF	TGTGCCTGGAGTGTTTCAGGGAAGTACCAAGAGACCCAGTACTTC
TRBD2	TRBV6-6	NA	TRBJ2-1	CASRKTSGGVYEQFF	TGTGCCAGCAGGAAGACTAGCGGGGGGGTCTACGAGCAGTTCTTC
TRBD2	TRBV5-4	NA	TRBJ2-3	CASSLDPSGLDTQYF	TGTGCCAGCAGCTTGGATCCTAGCGGGTTAGATACGCAGTATTTT
NA	TRBV9	NA	TRBJ2-3	CASSAQILGDTQYF	TGTGCCAGCAGCGCACAAATACTAGGAGATACGCAGTATTTT
NA	TRBV30	NA	TRBJ1-3	CAWSVWSSGNTIYF	TGTGCCTGGAGTGTATGGTCCTCTGGAAACACCATATATTTT
TRBD2	TRBV11-2	NA	TRBJ2-5	CASSQTSGGLETQYF	TGTGCCAGCAGTCAGACTAGCGGGGGGTTGGAGACCCAGTACTTC
NA	TRBV5-1	NA	TRBJ2-2	CASSLIGGSGELFF	TGCGCCAGCAGCTTGATTGGAGGGAGCGGGGAGCTGTTTTTT
TRBD2	TRBV29-1	NA	TRBJ2-1	CSVGIAASGPNEQFF	TGCAGCGTTGGGATTGCGGCTAGCGGGCCTAATGAGCAGTTCTTC
NA	TRBV7-8	NA	TRBJ2-1	CASSPVSSNNEQFF	TGTGCCAGCAGCCCCGTGTCCTCCAACAATGAGCAGTTCTTC
NA	TRBV23-1	NA	TRBJ2-5	CASSQSGGRETQYF	TGCGCCAGCAGTCAATCTGGAGGTAGGGAGACCCAGTACTTC
NA	TRBV18	NA	TRBJ1-3	CASSSISLGSGNTIYF	TGTGCCAGCTCATCCATTAGCCTGGGCTCTGGAAACACCATATATTTT
NA	TRBV6-1	NA	TRBJ1-2	CASISQGRSVYGYTF	TGTGCCAGCATAAGCCAGGGTCGGTCTGTCTATGGCTACACCTTC
NA	TRBV4-1	NA	TRBJ2-7	CASSQEVQTYEQYF	TGCGCCAGCAGCCAAGAGGTCCAGACATACGAGCAGTACTTC
TRBD2	TRBV18	NA	TRBJ2-2	CASSPGLAGPGGELFF	TGTGCCAGCTCACCGGGACTAGCGGGACCGGGCGGGGAGCTGTTTTTT
TRBD2	TRBV5-4	NA	TRBJ2-7	CASSTGLAGGPREQYF	TGTGCCAGCAGCACGGGACTAGCGGGAGGGCCCCGCGAGCAGTACTTC
NA	TRBV5-1	NA	TRBJ1-2	CASSLTNYGYTF	TGCGCCAGCAGCTTAACTAACTATGGCTACACCTTC
NA	TRBV13	once	TRBJ2-7	CASRPWGPSYEQYF	TGTGCCAGCAGACCCTGGGGGCCTTCCTACGAGCAGTACTTC
NA	TRBV19	NA	TRBJ1-4	CASSPRDSRTNEKLFF	TGTGCCAGTAGTCCGCGGGATAGCCGGACTAATGAAAAACTGTTTTTT
NA	TRBV30	NA	TRBJ1-2	CAWSTDTAGYTF	TGTGCCTGGTCAACAGATACTGCTGGCTACACCTTC
NA	TRBV7-6	NA	TRBJ2-5	CASSLVGTQYF	TGTGCCAGCAGCTTAGTGGGGACCCAGTACTTC
NA	TRBV9	few	TRBJ2-3	CASSVTSTGDTQYF	TGTGCCAGCAGCGTAACATCGACAGGAGATACGCAGTATTTT
NA	TRBV5-4	NA	TRBJ2-7	CASSLETSAYEQYF	TGTGCCAGCAGCTTGGAGACATCCGCCTACGAGCAGTACTTC
TRBD2	TRBV27	NA	TRBJ2-7	CASSSVASGRGNEQYF	TGTGCCAGCAGTTCAGTGGCTAGCGGGAGGGGGAACGAGCAGTACTTC
NA	TRBV19	NA	TRBJ1-2	CASSIYGYGYTF	TGTGCCAGTAGTATATACGGCTATGGCTACACCTTC
NA	TRBV5-1	once	TRBJ1-1	CASSLDGGPLNTEAFF	TGCGCCAGCAGCTTGGATGGGGGGCCCCTGAACACTGAAGCTTTCTTT
TRBD1	TRBV14	NA	TRBJ1-2	CASSRTGVINYGYTF	TGTGCCAGCAGCCGGACAGGGGTGATCAACTATGGCTACACCTTC
NA	TRBV29-1	NA	TRBJ2-2	CSVVVDNTGELFF	TGCAGCGTTGTGGTAGACAACACCGGGGAGCTGTTTTTT
NA	TRBV25-1	NA	TRBJ2-1	CASSDPRTGNNEQFF	TGTGCCAGCAGTGACCCGAGGACGGGCAACAATGAGCAGTTCTTC
NA	TRBV6-5	NA	TRBJ1-5	CASSYSCQPQHF	TGTGCCAGCAGTTACAGTTGTCAGCCCCAGCATTTT
NA	TRBV9	once	TRBJ2-5	CASSVSGDQETQYF	TGTGCCAGCAGCGTTTCCGGGGACCAAGAGACCCAGTACTTC
NA	TRBV27	NA	TRBJ2-1	CASRPPGTFYTEQFF	TGTGCCAGCCGCCCGCCAGGGACTTTCTACACTGAGCAGTTCTTC
NA	TRBV5-8	NA	TRBJ2-3	CASSLLATDTQYF	TGTGCCAGCAGCTTGTTAGCGACAGATACGCAGTATTTT